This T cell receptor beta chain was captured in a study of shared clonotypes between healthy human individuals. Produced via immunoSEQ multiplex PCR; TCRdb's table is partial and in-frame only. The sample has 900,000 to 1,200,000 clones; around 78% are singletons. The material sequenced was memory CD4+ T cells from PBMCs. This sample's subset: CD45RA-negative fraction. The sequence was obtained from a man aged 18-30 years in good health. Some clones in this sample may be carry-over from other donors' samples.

CDR3 in amino acids: CAHSYGAPFIYEQYF. DNA of the CDR3: TGTGCCCATTCCTACGGAGCGCCTTTCATTTACGAGCAGTACTTC. This sequence joins TRBV30 and TRBJ2-7, with D unclear. CDR3 size: 15 residues. CDR1 and CDR2 (germline): GTSNPN, SVGIG (reference sequence). Trimming pared 8 bases from V and 4 bases from J, leaving 24 bases between.